What follows is one T cell receptor beta chain and its context. This record comes from a study of blood T cell repertoires in COVID-19. Background on the study: Sites across the United States, Italy and Spain contributed samples from acute and convalescent COVID-19.

Clones were sequenced by immunoSEQ multiplex PCR, and TCRdb holds only the in-frame ones, with some missing. Of almost 350,000 clones listed, about 90% were seen once; the top ten hold approximately 0.93%. Assignment of participants to cohorts was predicated upon participant-reported clinical history. A PCR-confirmed or clinician-diagnosed COVID-19 case had contacted exposed participants within 2 weeks of entry. The V segment lost 3 bases and the J segment 5 bases; nucleotides outside the gene matches: 10. The CDR3 is made up of 15 amino acids. Germline V gives CDR1 MNHEY, CDR2 SMNVEV (reference sequence).

Sequencing input: PBMCs or T cells enriched from blood (not recorded which). The TCR was taken from a woman in her twenties or thirties who had been exposed to COVID-19. V usage is TRBV27 and J usage is TRBJ2-7; 7 bases are shared with TRBD2. The CDR3 loop reads CASSFDSGGGNEQYF. For the CDR3, the DNA is TGTGCCAGCAGTTTTGATTCGGGAGGAGGGAACGAGCAGTACTTC.